This T cell receptor beta chain originates from a study of T cell responses to AZD1222 COVID-19 vaccine. Study results and caveats: Just 6 or 7 people given AZD1222 tested seropositive at baseline.

On this clone itself: Antigen specificity is unknown.

Method: immunoSEQ multiplex PCR; TCRdb's copy keeps in-frame clones and lacks some. The sample contains more than 100,000 clones, around 90% of which appear only once. The germline V gene has CDR1 SNHLY and CDR2 FYNNEI. CDR3 length equals 14 residues. With 7 bases clipped from V and 1 base from J, the junction kept 4 bases outside the gene matches. Second doses at about 4 or about 12 weeks were pooled. The sample here was peripheral blood, taken 28 days after the second AZD1222 dose. This TCR came from an adult who received the AZD1222 COVID-19 vaccine. This sequence joins TRBV2 and TRBJ2-3; 8 bases agree with TRBD1. The CDR3 DNA is TGTGCCAGCAATTTGGACAGGGGCACAGATACGCAGTATTTT. Protein sequence: CASNLDRGTDTQYF.